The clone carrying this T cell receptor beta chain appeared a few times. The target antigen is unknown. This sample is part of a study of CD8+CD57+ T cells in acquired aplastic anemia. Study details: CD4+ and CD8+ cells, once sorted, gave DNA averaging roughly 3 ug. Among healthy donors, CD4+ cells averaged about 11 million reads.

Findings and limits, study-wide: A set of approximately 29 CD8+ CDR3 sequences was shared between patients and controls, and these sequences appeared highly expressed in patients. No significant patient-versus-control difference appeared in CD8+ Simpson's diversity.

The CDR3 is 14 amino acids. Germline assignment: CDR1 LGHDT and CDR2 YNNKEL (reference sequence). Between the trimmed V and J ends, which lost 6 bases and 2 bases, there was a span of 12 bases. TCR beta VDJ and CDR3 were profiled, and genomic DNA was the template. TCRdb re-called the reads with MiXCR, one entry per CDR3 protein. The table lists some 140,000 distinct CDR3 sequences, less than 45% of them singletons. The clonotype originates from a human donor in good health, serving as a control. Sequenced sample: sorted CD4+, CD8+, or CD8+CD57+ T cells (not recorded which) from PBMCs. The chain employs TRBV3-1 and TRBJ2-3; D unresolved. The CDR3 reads CASSLGIYTDTQYF. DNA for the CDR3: TGTGCCAGCAGTCTGGGAATTTACACAGATACGCAGTATTTT.